This T cell receptor beta chain is from a study of esophageal squamous cell carcinoma under preoperative chemotherapy. TCRdb re-derived calls from the PCR reads in MiXCR, one entry per CDR3 protein. The table lists 32,000 or so distinct CDR3 sequences, 50% to 60% of them singletons. The time point denotes: after preoperative PTX-NDP chemotherapy. This clonotype qualifies as medium-sized (0.01 to 0.1%). This CDR3 is 14 amino acids long. The germline V gene has CDR1 MDHEN and CDR2 SYDVKM. The V gene lost 3 bases and the J gene lost 2 bases, with 9 bases spanning the gap. This specimen was acquired from a patient given preoperative chemotherapy. The gene calls are TRBV28 and TRBJ2-3; D remains unclear. The sequence derives from a human donor with esophageal squamous cell carcinoma. The donor label of this sample is uncertain. The CDR3 region is CASSFVADTDTQYF. The CDR3 coding sequence is TGTGCCAGCAGTTTTGTAGCAGACACAGATACGCAGTATTTT.